This T cell receptor beta chain was identified in a study of T cells in localized non-small cell lung cancer. The table came from immunoSEQ multiplex PCR; TCRdb's copy has only in-frame clones and leaves some out. The table shows 31,000 or so clones, with 70% to 90% occurring only once. Germline loops: CDR1 SGHTA, CDR2 FQGTGA. CDR3 length: 17 amino acids. Germline trimming cut 0 bases from V and 2 bases from J; bases unmatched to any gene: 8. The J gene is TRBJ2-3, the V gene TRBV7-3; 7 bases agree with TRBD2. Sequenced here: peripheral blood, sampled before any cancer treatment. The origin of this receptor is a woman aged 35 to 75 with stage I lung adenocarcinoma. In nucleotides, the CDR3 is TGTGCCAGCAGCTTAACGAGGGCGGGAGAGCCCACAGATACGCAGTATTTT. Translation: CASSLTRAGEPTDTQYF. The entire variable domain, with the rest obtained from reference TRBV7-3 and TRBJ2-3, is as follows: GAGVSQTPSNKVTEKGKYVELRCDPISGHTALYWYRQSLGQGPEFLIYFQGTGAADDSGLPNDRFFAVRPEGSVSTLKIQRTERGDSAVYLCASSLTRAGEPTDTQYFGPGTRLTVL.